This TCR beta chain came from a study of identical twins. Study-wide findings and caveats: Cross-sectional statistics, not tracking of the same donors, supported the conclusions. With abundant cord blood beta clonotypes, insertions were fewer; memory repertoires showed no such pattern. For out-of-frame alpha sequences shared by twins, low generation probability was in excess.

Per germline, CDR1 MNHEY and CDR2 SVGEGT. The CDR3 runs 14 residues. Trimming took 4 bases from V and 3 from J, leaving 11 bases between them. Each CDR3 protein gets one entry after TCRdb re-called the 5' RACE reads with MiXCR. The profile shows a few hundred thousand distinct CDR3 sequences, about 8.5% of them singletons. Healthy Caucasians made up all donors. This clonotype was found many times. Its antigen remains unidentified. This sample also belongs to another study, concerning yellow fever vaccine responses in identical twins.

The sequencing sample was made of CD8+ T cells sorted from blood. The sequence came from a woman aged 18-29 years in good health. The rearrangement uses TRBV6-2 or TRBV6-3 and TRBJ2-3; tentatively, D is TRBD1 (5 bases). The CDR3 coding sequence is TGTGCCAGCAGTTCTTGGGGCGGTACAGATACGCAGTATTTT. Amino acids: CASSSWGGTDTQYF.